This T cell receptor beta chain was sequenced during a study of T cell responses to AZD1222 COVID-19 vaccine. Study conclusions and caveats: No repertoire was sampled before or during the peak T cell response, only after it.

In its sample, this clone was seen a few times. Its antigen is as yet unknown. This table comes from immunoSEQ multiplex PCR, and its TCRdb copy is limited to in-frame clones, with some not included. The table includes about 110,000 clones, about four fifths detected once. The CDR3 covers 15 residues. V dropped 3 bases and J dropped 0 bases, with 10 bases sitting between them. The V gene's germline CDR1 is SGHRS and CDR2 YFSETQ. The sequences come from peripheral blood, collected on day 0 of AZD1222 vaccination. This receptor was taken from an adult in good health. This chain joins TRBV5-1 and TRBJ2-1; no clear D gene. This CDR3 reads CASSSILRSYNEQFF. The CDR3 region has the DNA TGCGCCAGCAGCTCGATACTTCGCTCCTACAATGAGCAGTTCTTC.